This is a list of T cell receptor beta chains from one sample in a study of PD-L1 blockade in urothelial cancer. Sequenced by immunoSEQ multiplex PCR; TCRdb stores in-frame clones only, minus some. This table holds tens of thousands of clones, 86% found once. The input for sequencing was PBMCs, taken around atezolizumab (anti-PD-L1) treatment. These receptor sequences come from a man aged 60 to 75 with urothelial cancer. Each CDR3 is given with its conserved first and last residue. D genes are given only for firm matches. A row's size may be missing; if present it is once, few, many or a size class.

d_gene	j_gene	v_gene	abundance	CDR3aa	CDR3nt
TRBD1	TRBJ2-7	TRBV2	.	CASKIGQGSYEQYF	TGTGCCAGCAAAATCGGACAGGGATCCTACGAGCAGTACTTC
.	TRBJ2-2	TRBV7-2	once	CASSLKIGPGGGELFF	TGTGCCAGCAGCTTAAAGATCGGCCCTGGAGGCGGGGAGCTGTTTTTT
TRBD1	TRBJ1-3	TRBV7-2	.	CASSLSGTGGNTIYF	TGTGCCAGCAGCCTCTCCGGGACAGGCGGAAACACCATATATTTT
.	TRBJ2-2	TRBV10-2	.	CASSDSFGELFF	TGCGCCAGCAGTGATTCCTTCGGGGAGCTGTTTTTT
.	TRBJ1-1	TRBV4-1	.	CASSPPDGGNGAFF	TGCGCCAGCAGCCCTCCCGACGGGGGTAATGGAGCTTTCTTT
TRBD1	TRBJ1-5	TRBV29-1	.	CSVGDRRGGQPQHF	TGCAGCGTTGGGGACAGGCGAGGGGGTCAGCCCCAGCATTTT
TRBD1	TRBJ1-5	TRBV19	.	CASSRDRGPNQPQHF	TGTGCCAGTAGTAGGGACAGGGGGCCTAATCAGCCCCAGCATTTT
.	TRBJ2-1	TRBV18	.	CASSPGTAHNEQFF	TGTGCCAGCTCACCAGGGACTGCCCACAATGAGCAGTTCTTC
.	TRBJ1-1	TRBV18	few	CASTEGGGTEAFF	TGTGCCAGTACCGAGGGAGGGGGCACTGAAGCTTTCTTT
.	TRBJ1-2	TRBV19	.	CASSIAGVINYGYTF	TGTGCCAGTAGTATTGCAGGGGTCATTAACTATGGCTACACCTTC
.	TRBJ1-4	TRBV19	.	CASTVATNEKLFF	TGTGCCAGTACGGTGGCAACTAATGAAAAACTGTTTTTT
.	TRBJ1-1	TRBV30	.	CAWSTRGAGTEAFF	TGTGCCTGGAGTACCCGGGGGGCGGGGACTGAAGCTTTCTTT
TRBD1	TRBJ2-7	TRBV28	once	CASSVGTGGFYEQYF	TGTGCCAGCAGTGTTGGGACAGGGGGCTTTTACGAGCAGTACTTC
TRBD1	TRBJ2-7	TRBV2	.	CASSGDRVYEQYF	TGTGCCAGCAGTGGGGACAGGGTCTACGAGCAGTACTTC
.	TRBJ2-2	TRBV6-6	.	CATMDRYTGELFF	TGTGCCACCATGGACAGATACACCGGGGAGCTGTTTTTT
TRBD1	TRBJ2-7	TRBV18	.	CASSLRDSGLYEQYF	TGTGCCAGCTCACTACGGGACAGTGGATTGTACGAGCAGTACTTC
.	TRBJ1-1	TRBV2	once	CASSISMNTEAFF	TGTGCCAGCAGTATCTCTATGAACACTGAAGCTTTCTTT
TRBD1	TRBJ2-1	TRBV4-1	.	CASSLGQSGRSYNEQFF	TGCGCCAGCAGCCTGGGACAGAGCGGTCGGTCCTACAATGAGCAGTTCTTC
.	TRBJ1-6	TRBV19	.	CASSLTFEYSYNSPLHF	TGTGCCAGTAGTTTGACATTTGAATACTCCTATAATTCACCCCTCCACTTT
.	TRBJ2-1	TRBV29-1	.	CSVSSGGRGSYNEQFF	TGCAGCGTTTCCTCCGGGGGGCGGGGCTCCTACAATGAGCAGTTCTTC
.	TRBJ2-7	TRBV4-1	.	CASSPAGQLPYEQYF	TGCGCCAGCAGCCCTGCGGGACAGTTGCCCTACGAGCAGTACTTC
TRBD2	TRBJ2-5	TRBV11-2	.	CASSLVLAGGQETQYF	TGTGCCAGCAGCTTGGTATTAGCGGGGGGGCAAGAGACCCAGTACTTC
.	TRBJ1-1	TRBV28	.	CASSFGGSAIEAFF	TGTGCCAGCAGTTTCGGAGGGTCGGCCATTGAAGCTTTCTTT
.	TRBJ2-6	TRBV19	.	CASSIGATPSSGANVLTF	TGTGCCAGTAGTATAGGAGCGACGCCAAGCTCTGGGGCCAACGTCCTGACTTTC
TRBD1	TRBJ2-3	TRBV2	.	CASSDGQGAIDTQYF	TGTGCCAGCAGTGACGGACAGGGGGCGATCGATACGCAGTATTTT
TRBD2	TRBJ2-7	TRBV11-3	.	CASSEAGAGEQYF	TGTGCCAGCAGCGAAGCGGGGGCGGGGGAGCAGTACTTC
.	TRBJ2-1	TRBV4-1	.	CASSRREAGDSNEQFF	TGCGCCAGCAGCCGCCGGGAGGCAGGGGATTCCAATGAGCAGTTCTTC